This T cell receptor (beta chain) was documented in a study of blood T cell repertoires in COVID-19. Study background: Acute-phase and convalescent COVID-19 samples originated in the United States, Italy and Spain. PBMCs, B-cell-depleted T cells, or T cells provided the cDNA or gDNA that made up the material.

Trimming cost V 4 bases and J 4 bases, with 14 bases left between them. The CDR3 extends over 14 amino acids. Germline CDR1 MNHEY, CDR2 SMNVEV (reference sequence). The data were produced by immunoSEQ multiplex PCR, yet TCRdb's version contains in-frame clones alone and is incomplete. The sample shows 25,000 to 30,000 clones, around three quarters of them seen only once. This chain connects TRBV27 to TRBJ2-7; D is possibly TRBD2 (6 bases). This clonotype originated in a man between 65 and 85 years old with acute or convalescent COVID-19. Sample: peripheral blood. Written as DNA, the CDR3 is TGTGCCAGCAGTTGGGCCGGGACTTTGTACGAGCAGTACTTC. This encodes CASSWAGTLYEQYF.